A single sample gave rise to the 3 T cell receptor beta chains below, sequenced in a study of T cells in Graves' hyperthyroidism and ophthalmopathy. TCR beta CDR3 sequences were amplified from RNA transcripts. The HTBI primer set served for first-round RT-PCR of the TCR CDR3. MiXCR was run by TCRdb on the multiplex PCR reads, yielding one entry per CDR3 protein. This table holds 500,000 to 750,000 distinct CDR3 sequences, about half found once. The sequenced material came from peripheral blood or thyroid tissue (not recorded which). These receptors were collected from a woman aged 18-30 years with Graves' hyperthyroidism.

V usage is TRBV29-1 and J usage is TRBJ1-1, with 8 bases fitting TRBD1. V lost 4 bases to trimming and J lost 8 bases; unmatched junction nucleotides: 9. The V gene's germline CDR1 is SQVTM and CDR2 ANQGSEA. The CDR3 consists of 13 residues. As DNA, the CDR3 is TGCAGCGTTGTTCCAGCGGGGGACAGGGAAGCTTTCTTT. It is translated as CSVVPAGDREAFF.

At least ten counts were recorded for this clonotype. The gene calls are TRBV6-1 and TRBJ1-5; D uncertain. The germline V gene has CDR1 MNHNS and CDR2 SASEGT. This CDR3 is 13 amino acids long. With 0 bases removed from V and 3 bases from J, the gap between germline ends came to 3 bases. In nucleotides, the CDR3 is TGTGCCAGCAGTGAAGCCCCCAATCAGCCCCAGCATTTT. Protein product: CASSEAPNQPQHF.

This sequence joins TRBV10-3 and TRBJ2-7; D is uncertain. The V gene lost 0 bases and the J gene lost 0 bases, with 6 bases spanning the gap. The CDR3 extends over 14 amino acids. CDR1 and CDR2 from the germline V gene are ENHRY and SYGVKD. The CDR3 reads CAISESWSSYEQYF. In nucleotides, the CDR3 is TGTGCCATCAGTGAGTCTTGGAGCTCCTACGAGCAGTACTTC.